This T cell receptor (beta chain) was retrieved from a study of blood T cells in healthy people across ages. Overall study findings and caveats: Estimates of diversity drawn from one million T cells were considered underestimates. In older individuals, TCR beta diversity per million T cells was lower, falling roughly linearly with age.

Concerning this clonotype itself: As yet, its antigen is unknown.

Then a second PCR, running roughly 6 to 11 cycles, was carried out with a sample-barcoded 5' primer and a J-beta primer mix. TCRdb processed the 5' RACE reads anew with MiXCR; each CDR3 protein has one entry. The profile shows 600,000 or so distinct CDR3 sequences, approximately 30% of them singletons. The sequenced sample consisted of blood. The sequence derives from a woman of 80 years or more in good health.

The CDR3: CASSGGQLDADTQYF. CDR3 sequence (DNA): TGCGCCAGCAGCGGTGGACAGCTAGACGCAGATACGCAGTATTTT. The chain recombines TRBV5-1 with TRBJ2-3; weak D call: TRBD1 (6 bases). The CDR3 is 15 residues long. The germline V and J ends were trimmed by 4 bases and 4 bases, with 16 bases remaining between them. From germline, CDR1 is SGHRS and CDR2 YFSETQ. The entire variable domain, with the rest obtained from reference TRBV5-1 and TRBJ2-3, is as follows: KAGVTQTPRYLIKTRGQQVTLSCSPISGHRSVSWYQQTPGQGLQFLFEYFSETQRNKGNFPGRFSGRQFSNSRSEMNVSTLELGDSALYLCASSGGQLDADTQYFGPGTRLTVL.